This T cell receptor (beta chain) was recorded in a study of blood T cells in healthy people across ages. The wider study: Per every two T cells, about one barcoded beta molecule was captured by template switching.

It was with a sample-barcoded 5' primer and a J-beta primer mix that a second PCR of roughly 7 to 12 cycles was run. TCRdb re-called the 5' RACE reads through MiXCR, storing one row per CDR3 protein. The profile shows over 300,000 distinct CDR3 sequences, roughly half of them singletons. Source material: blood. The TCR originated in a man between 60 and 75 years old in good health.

CDR3 region: CASSLRAGGLETQYF. The CDR3 DNA is TGTGCCAGCAGCTTACGGGCAGGGGGCTTGGAGACCCAGTACTTC. The rearrangement uses TRBV11-2 and TRBJ2-5; 8 bases map to TRBD1. CDR3 length equals 15 residues. Germline V gives CDR1 SGHAT, CDR2 FQNNGV. Trimming cost V 2 bases and J 5 bases; bases outside gene matches: 7.